Shown below are 5 T cell receptor beta chains from a single sample sequenced in a study of blood T cell repertoires in COVID-19. The protocol was immunoSEQ multiplex PCR, while the TCRdb copy is restricted to in-frame clones and leaves out a portion. This sample has 150,000 to 160,000 clones, with approximately 80% found just once. Sequencing used peripheral blood. The receptors originated from an older woman with COVID-19, enrolled during active disease.

This sequence joins TRBV15 and TRBJ2-1; 13 bases align to TRBD2. Trimming removed 0 bases from V and 8 bases from J; junction bases left unmatched: 10. This CDR3 contains 18 residues. Germline-derived CDR1 and CDR2 are LNHNV and YYDKDF (reference sequence). CDR3: CATSRDSVRTSGSDEQFF. The CDR3 bases are TGTGCCACCAGCAGAGACTCAGTAAGGACTAGCGGGAGTGATGAGCAGTTCTTC.

The V call is TRBV9, the J call TRBJ1-5, with TRBD1 matching 7 bases. The CDR3 has 14 residues. After removal of 4 bases from V and 6 bases from J, the junction contained 7 bases not matched to a gene. Germline V gene data show CDR1 as SGDLS and CDR2 as YYNGEE. CDR3 coding DNA: TGTGCCAGCAGCCCACGACAGGGCGGTCAGCCCCAGCATTTT. Protein sequence: CASSPRQGGQPQHF. Full variable domain (outside the CDR3, taken from reference TRBV9 and TRBJ1-5): DSGVTQTPKHLITATGQRVTLRCSPRSGDLSVYWYQQSLDQGLQFLIQYYNGEERAKGNILERFSAQQFPDLHSELNLSSLELGDSALYFCASSPRQGGQPQHFGDGTRLSIL.

The chain combines TRBV29-1 with TRBJ1-2; a possible D gene is TRBD1 (6 bases). The CDR3 length is 16 residues. Deletions cut 0 bases from V and 5 bases from J, with 19 bases between. Germline values: CDR1 SQVTM, CDR2 ANQGSEA. CDR3 nucleotides: TGCAGCGTTGAAGATTTAAGGGGCTCAGGGGATTATGGCTACACCTTC. It specifies CSVEDLRGSGDYGYTF.

The V and J genes are TRBV15 and TRBJ2-5; the match to TRBD1 covers 9 bases. V was clipped by 3 bases and J by 5 bases; unmatched bases: 4. The germline V gene encodes CDR1 LNHNV and CDR2 YYDKDF (reference sequence). The CDR3 runs to 14 residues. Here the CDR3 DNA reads TGTGCCACCAGCAGGGGACAGGGTTCGGAGACCCAGTACTTC. It yields the protein CATSRGQGSETQYF.

There are a few counts of this clone. The J gene is TRBJ1-2, the V gene TRBV3-1 (or the pseudogene TRBV3-2), with D unclear. Germline V gene lookup returns CDR1 LGHDT and CDR2 YNNKEL (reference sequence). The CDR3 contains 14 residues. The V gene lost 0 bases and the J gene lost 4 bases, with 9 bases spanning the gap. CDR3 bases: TGTGCCAGCAGCCAAGATAGGCGGAGCTATGGCTACACCTTC. This codes for CASSQDRRSYGYTF.